Included here is one T cell receptor (beta chain) sequence, with context. This entry belongs to a study of cytomegalovirus exposure and HLA in healthy donors. Primers: 60 Vbeta forward and 13 Jbeta reverse. Assay used: immunoSEQ multiplex PCR; TCRdb lists only in-frame clones, some missing. The sample holds about 110,000 clones, 71% seen once. The CDR3 is 14 amino acids. Germline V lookup: CDR1 SNHLY, CDR2 FYNNEI. V was trimmed by 4 bases and J by 2 bases, leaving 11 bases between them. This TCR came from a female donor in good health and CMV-seronegative. The chain couples TRBV2 to TRBJ1-1; D may be TRBD1 (6 bases). Sample: PBMCs. CDR3: CASSGWGGNTEAFF. CDR3 DNA sequence: TGTGCCAGCAGTGGGTGGGGGGGCAACACTGAAGCTTTCTTT.